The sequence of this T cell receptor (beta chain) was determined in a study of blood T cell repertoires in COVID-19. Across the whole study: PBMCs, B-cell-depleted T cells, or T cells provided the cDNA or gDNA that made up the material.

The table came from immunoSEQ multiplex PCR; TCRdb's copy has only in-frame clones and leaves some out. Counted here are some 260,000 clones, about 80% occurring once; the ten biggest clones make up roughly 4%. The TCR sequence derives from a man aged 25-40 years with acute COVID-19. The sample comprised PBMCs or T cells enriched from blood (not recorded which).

The CDR3 protein is CASSKTGSTNTIYF. The CDR3 bases are TGTGCCAGCAGCAAAACAGGGTCGACAAACACCATATATTTT. The chain employs TRBV21-1 and TRBJ1-3; the table assigns TRBD1, which was not confirmed against the DNA. TRBV21-1 is listed as a pseudogene. The CDR3 contains 14 residues.